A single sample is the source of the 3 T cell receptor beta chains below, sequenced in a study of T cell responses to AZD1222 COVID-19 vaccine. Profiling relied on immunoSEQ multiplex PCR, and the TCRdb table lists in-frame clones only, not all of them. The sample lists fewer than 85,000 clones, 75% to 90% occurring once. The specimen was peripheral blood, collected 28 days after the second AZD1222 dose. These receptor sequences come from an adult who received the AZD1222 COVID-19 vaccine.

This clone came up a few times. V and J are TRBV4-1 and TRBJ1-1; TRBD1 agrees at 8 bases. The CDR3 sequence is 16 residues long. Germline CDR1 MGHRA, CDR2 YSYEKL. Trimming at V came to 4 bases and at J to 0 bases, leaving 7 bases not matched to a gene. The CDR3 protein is CASSPDRGPLNTEAFF. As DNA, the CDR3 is TGCGCCAGCAGCCCAGACAGGGGCCCCTTGAACACTGAAGCTTTCTTT.

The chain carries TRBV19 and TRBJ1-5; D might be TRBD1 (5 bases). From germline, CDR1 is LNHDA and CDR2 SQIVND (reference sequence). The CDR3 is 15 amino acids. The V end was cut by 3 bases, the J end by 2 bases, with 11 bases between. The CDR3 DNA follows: TGTGCCAGTAGTATGTCTGGCAGGGGCAATCAGCCCCAGCATTTT. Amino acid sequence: CASSMSGRGNQPQHF.

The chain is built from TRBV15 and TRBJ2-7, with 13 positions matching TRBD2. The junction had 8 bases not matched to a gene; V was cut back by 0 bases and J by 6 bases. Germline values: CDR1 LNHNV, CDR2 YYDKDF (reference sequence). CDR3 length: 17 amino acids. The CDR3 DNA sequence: TGTGCCACCAGCAGAGATCTTGGACTAGCGGGAGCTGTCGAGCAGTACGTC. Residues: CATSRDLGLAGAVEQYV.